This T cell receptor beta chain was obtained from a study of blood T cell repertoires in COVID-19. Looking at the study overall: Sample material is recorded as cDNA or gDNA derived from T cells, B-cell-depleted T cells, or PBMCs.

Those enrolled, adults aged roughly 18 to 95 years, came from roughly 23 US areas. The recovered donors of Cohort 3 showed two negative PCRs, clearance, or symptom resolution. Method: immunoSEQ multiplex PCR; TCRdb's copy keeps in-frame clones and lacks some. The sample includes roughly 500,000 clones, roughly 90% of them seen just once. The CDR3 runs to 13 residues. V lost 5 bases to trimming and J lost 8 bases, with 10 bases between them. The germline CDR1 and CDR2 sequences are LNHNV and YYDKDF (reference sequence). V is TRBV15 and J is TRBJ1-6, with D hard to call. What was sequenced was PBMCs or T cells enriched from blood (not recorded which). The sequence was obtained from a woman aged 40 to 50 who had recovered from COVID-19. CDR3 DNA: TGTGCCACCAGCCCGGGAGGAGATTCACCCCTCCACTTT. This translates into CATSPGGDSPLHF.